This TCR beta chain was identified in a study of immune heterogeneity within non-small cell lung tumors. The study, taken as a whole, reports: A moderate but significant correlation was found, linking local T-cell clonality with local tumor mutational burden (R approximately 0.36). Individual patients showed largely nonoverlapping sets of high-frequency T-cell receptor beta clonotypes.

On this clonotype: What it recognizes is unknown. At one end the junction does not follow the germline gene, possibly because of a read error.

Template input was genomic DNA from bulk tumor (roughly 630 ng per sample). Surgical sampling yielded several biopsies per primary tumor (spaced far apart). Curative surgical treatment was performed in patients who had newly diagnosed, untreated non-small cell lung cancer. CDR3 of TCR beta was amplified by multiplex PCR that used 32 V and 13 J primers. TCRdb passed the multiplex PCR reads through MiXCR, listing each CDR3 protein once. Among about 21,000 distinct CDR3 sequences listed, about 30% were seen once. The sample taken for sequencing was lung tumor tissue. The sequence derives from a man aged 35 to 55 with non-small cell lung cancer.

The CDR3 here is CSSTRAGFGAGELFF. The CDR3 bases are TGTTCCAGCACCAGGGCAGGGTTCGGTGCCGGGGAGCTGTTTTTT. The genes are TRBV2 and TRBJ2-2; a possible D gene is TRBD1 (5 bases). CDR1 is SNHLY and CDR2 is FYNNEI in the germline V gene. The CDR3 is 15 amino acids.